This T cell receptor beta chain was documented in a study of patients and donors after allogeneic stem cell transplantation. This clonotype was counted a few times. One entry per CDR3 protein results from TCRdb running MiXCR on the RT-PCR reads. The table records about 960,000 distinct CDR3 sequences, roughly 18% of them present only once. Losses at the gene ends were 3 bases for V and 5 bases for J; bases not matched to a gene: 4. Germline values: CDR1 SGHRS, CDR2 YFSETQ. The CDR3 is made up of 14 amino acids. The V and J genes are TRBV5-1 and TRBJ1-2; 10 bases are shared with TRBD1. The specimen sequenced was blood, either unsorted or a sorted T cell fraction (not recorded which). The receptor was isolated from a human donor who was either an allogeneic HSCT recipient or a stem cell or donor lymphocyte infusion donor (not recorded which). It is not recorded whose cells these are; they may come from a transplant donor. The CDR3 sequence: CASSSRTGGYGYTF. CDR3 coding DNA: TGCGCCAGCAGCTCAAGGACAGGGGGTTATGGCTACACCTTC.